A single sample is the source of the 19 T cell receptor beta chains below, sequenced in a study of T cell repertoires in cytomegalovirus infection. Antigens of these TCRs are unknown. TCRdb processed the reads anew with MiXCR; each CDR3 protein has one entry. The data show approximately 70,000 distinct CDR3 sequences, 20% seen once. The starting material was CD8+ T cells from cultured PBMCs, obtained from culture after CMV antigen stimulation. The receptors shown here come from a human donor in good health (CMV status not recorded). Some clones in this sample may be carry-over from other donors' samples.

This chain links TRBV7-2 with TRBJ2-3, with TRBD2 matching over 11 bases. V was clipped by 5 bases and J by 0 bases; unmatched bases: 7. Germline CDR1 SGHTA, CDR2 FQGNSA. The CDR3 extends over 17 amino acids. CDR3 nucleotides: TGTGCCAGCAGCGCGGAACTAGCGGGGGCTAGCACAGATACGCAGTATTTT. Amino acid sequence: CASSAELAGASTDTQYF.

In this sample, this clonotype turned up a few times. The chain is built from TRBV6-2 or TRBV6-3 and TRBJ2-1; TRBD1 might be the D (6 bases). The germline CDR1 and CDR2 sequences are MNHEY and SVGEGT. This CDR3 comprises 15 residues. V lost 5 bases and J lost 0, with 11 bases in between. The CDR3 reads CASSQGIVSYNEQFF. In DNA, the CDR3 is TGTGCCAGCAGTCAGGGGATTGTCTCCTACAATGAGCAGTTCTTC.

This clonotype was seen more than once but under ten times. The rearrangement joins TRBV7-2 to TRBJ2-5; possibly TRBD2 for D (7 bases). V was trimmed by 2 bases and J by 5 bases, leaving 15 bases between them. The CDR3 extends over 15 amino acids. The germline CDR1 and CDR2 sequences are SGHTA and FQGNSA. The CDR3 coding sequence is TGTGCCAGCAGCTTAAACGTTAAGGGGGGGGAGACCCAGTACTTC. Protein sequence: CASSLNVKGGETQYF. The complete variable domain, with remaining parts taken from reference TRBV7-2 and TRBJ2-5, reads GAGVSQSPSNKVTEKGKDVELRCDPISGHTALYWYRQSLGQGLEFLIYFQGNSAPDKSGLPSDRFSAERTGGSVSTLTIQRTQQEDSAVYLCASSLNVKGGETQYFGPGTRLLVL.

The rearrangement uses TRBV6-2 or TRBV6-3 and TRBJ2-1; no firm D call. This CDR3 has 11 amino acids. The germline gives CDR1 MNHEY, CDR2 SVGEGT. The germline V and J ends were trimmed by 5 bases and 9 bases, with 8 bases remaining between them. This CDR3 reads CASSPSVEQFF. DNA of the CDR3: TGTGCCAGCAGTCCTAGTGTTGAGCAGTTCTTC.

The CDR3 region has the DNA TGTGCCAGCAGCTTTAGTAGGCAGGTACCTAACAATGAGCAGTTCTTC. The encoded protein is CASSFSRQVPNNEQFF. The chain has TRBV7-9 and TRBJ2-1; no clear D gene. V was clipped by 3 bases and J by 5 bases, with 17 bases between them. Germline lookup yields CDR1 SEHNR and CDR2 FQNEAQ (reference sequence). The CDR3 is made up of 16 amino acids. Together with reference TRBV7-9 and TRBJ2-1, the CDR3 gives the full variable domain: DTGVSQNPRHKITKRGQNVTFRCDPISEHNRLYWYRQTLGQGPEFLTYFQNEAQLEKSRLLSDRFSAERPKGSFSTLEIQRTEQGDSAMYLCASSFSRQVPNNEQFFGPGTRLTVL.

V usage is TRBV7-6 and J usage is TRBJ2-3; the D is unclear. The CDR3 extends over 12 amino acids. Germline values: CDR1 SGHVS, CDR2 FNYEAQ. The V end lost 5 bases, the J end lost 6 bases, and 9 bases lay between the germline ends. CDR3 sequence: CASSQTWDTQYF. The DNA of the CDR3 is TGTGCCAGCAGCCAAACGTGGGATACGCAGTATTTT. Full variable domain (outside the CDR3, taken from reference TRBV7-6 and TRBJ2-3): GAGVSQSPRYKVTKRGQDVALRCDPISGHVSLYWYRQALGQGPEFLTYFNYEAQQDKSGLPNDRFSAERPEGSISTLTIQRTEQRDSAMYRCASSQTWDTQYFGPGTRLTVL.

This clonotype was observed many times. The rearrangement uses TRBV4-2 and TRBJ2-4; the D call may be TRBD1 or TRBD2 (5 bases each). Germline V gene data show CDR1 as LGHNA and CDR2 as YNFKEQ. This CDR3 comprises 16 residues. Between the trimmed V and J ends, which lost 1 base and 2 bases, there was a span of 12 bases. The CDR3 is CASSQARGETKNIQYF. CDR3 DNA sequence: TGTGCCAGCAGCCAAGCCCGAGGGGAAACCAAAAACATTCAGTACTTC.

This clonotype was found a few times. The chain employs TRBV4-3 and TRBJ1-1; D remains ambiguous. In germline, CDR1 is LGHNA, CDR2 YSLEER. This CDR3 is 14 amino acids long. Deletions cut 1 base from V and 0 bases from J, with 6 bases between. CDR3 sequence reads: CASSQVRLNTEAFF. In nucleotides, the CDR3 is TGCGCCAGCAGCCAAGTTCGGCTGAACACTGAAGCTTTCTTT.

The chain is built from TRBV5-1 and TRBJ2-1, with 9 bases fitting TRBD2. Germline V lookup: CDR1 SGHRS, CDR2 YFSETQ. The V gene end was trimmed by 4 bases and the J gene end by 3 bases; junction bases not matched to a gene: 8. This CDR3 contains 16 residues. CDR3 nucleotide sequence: TGCGCCAGCAGCCCAAGCGGGGGGAATGGCTACAATGAGCAGTTCTTC. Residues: CASSPSGGNGYNEQFF.

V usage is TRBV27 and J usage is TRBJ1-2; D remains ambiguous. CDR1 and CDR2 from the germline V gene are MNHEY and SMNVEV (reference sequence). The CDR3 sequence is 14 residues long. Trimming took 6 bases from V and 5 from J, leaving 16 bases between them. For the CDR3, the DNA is TGTGCCAGCAGACCTCTTATGGGAGCGTATGGCTACACCTTC. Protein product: CASRPLMGAYGYTF.

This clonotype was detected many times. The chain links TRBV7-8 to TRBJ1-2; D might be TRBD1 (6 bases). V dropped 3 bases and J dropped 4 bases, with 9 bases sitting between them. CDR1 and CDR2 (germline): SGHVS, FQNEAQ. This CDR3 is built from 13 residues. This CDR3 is CASSLGQPYGYTF. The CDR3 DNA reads TGTGCCAGCAGCTTGGGACAACCCTATGGCTACACCTTC. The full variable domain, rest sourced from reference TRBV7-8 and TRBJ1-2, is GAGVSQSPRYKVAKRGQDVALRCDPISGHVSLFWYQQALGQGPEFLTYFQNEAQLDKSGLPSDRFFAERPEGSVSTLKIQRTQQEDSAVYLCASSLGQPYGYTFGSGTRLTVV.

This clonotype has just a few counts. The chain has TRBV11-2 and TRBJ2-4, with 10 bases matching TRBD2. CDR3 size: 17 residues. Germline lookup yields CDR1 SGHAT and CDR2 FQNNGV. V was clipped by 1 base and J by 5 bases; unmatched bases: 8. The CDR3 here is CASSLAGYLAGENIQYF. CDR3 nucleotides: TGTGCCAGCAGCTTAGCCGGTTATCTAGCGGGGGAAAACATTCAGTACTTC.

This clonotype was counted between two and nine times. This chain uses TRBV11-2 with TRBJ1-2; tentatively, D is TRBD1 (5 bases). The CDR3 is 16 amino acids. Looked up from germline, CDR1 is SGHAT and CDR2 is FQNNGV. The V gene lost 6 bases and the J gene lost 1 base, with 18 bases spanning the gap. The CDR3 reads CASSWGSGRVNYGYTF. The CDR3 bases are TGTGCCAGCAGTTGGGGATCGGGCAGGGTTAACTATGGCTACACCTTC.

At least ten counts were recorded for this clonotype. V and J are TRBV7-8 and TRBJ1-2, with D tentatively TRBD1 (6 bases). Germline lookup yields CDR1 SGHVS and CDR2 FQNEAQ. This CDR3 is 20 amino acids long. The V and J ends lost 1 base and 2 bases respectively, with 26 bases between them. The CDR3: CASSLVALSTGYVKNYGYTF. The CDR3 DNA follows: TGTGCCAGCAGCTTAGTTGCCCTCTCGACAGGATATGTAAAGAACTATGGCTACACCTTC.

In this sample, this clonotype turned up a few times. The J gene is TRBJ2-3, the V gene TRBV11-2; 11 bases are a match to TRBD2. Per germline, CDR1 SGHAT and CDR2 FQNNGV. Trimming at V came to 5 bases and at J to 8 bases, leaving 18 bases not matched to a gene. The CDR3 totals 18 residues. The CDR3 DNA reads TGTGCCAGCAGCCACCTAGCGGGGGGCGGGCCGTTCGCCCCTACGCAGTATTTT. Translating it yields CASSHLAGGGPFAPTQYF. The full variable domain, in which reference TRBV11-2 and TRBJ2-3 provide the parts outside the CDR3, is EAGVAQSPRYKIIEKRQSVAFWCNPISGHATLYWYQQILGQGPKLLIQFQNNGVVDDSQLPKDRFSAERLKGVDSTLKIQPAKLEDSAVYLCASSHLAGGGPFAPTQYFGPGTRLTVL.

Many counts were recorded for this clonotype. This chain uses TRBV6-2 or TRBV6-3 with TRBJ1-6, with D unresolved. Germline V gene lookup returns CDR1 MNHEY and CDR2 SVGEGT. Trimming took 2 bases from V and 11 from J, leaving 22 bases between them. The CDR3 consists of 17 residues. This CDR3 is CASSYLPAENSGAPLHF. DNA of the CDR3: TGTGCCAGCAGTTACCTTCCGGCAGAGAATAGTGGCGCACCCCTCCACTTT.

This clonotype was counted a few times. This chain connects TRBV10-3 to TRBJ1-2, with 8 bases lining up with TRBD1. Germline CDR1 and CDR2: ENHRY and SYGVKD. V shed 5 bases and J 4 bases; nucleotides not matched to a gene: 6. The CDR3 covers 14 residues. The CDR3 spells CAISKRTGPYGYTF. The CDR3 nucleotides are TGTGCCATCAGTAAACGGACAGGGCCCTATGGCTACACCTTC.

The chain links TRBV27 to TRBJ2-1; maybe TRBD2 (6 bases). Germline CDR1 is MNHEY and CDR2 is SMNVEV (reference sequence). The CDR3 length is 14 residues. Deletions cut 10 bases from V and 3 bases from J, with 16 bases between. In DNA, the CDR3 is TGTGCCACCCACGCCGGGGGAATCTACAATGAGCAGTTCTTC. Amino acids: CATHAGGIYNEQFF.

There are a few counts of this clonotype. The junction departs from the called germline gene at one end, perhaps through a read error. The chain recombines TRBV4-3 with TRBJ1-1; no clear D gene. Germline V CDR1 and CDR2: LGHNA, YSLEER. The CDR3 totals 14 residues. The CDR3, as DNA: TGCGCCAGCAGCCAAGATACGGGGAACTCTGAAGCTTTCTTT. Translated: CASSQDTGNSEAFF.